This T cell receptor (beta chain) was recorded in a study of T-cell memory formation after mild COVID-19. This CDR3 has 14 residues. Deletions cut 5 bases from V and 6 bases from J, with 13 bases between. CDR1 LGHDT and CDR2 YNNKEL come from the germline V gene (reference sequence). TCRdb ran MiXCR on the 5' RACE reads and lists one entry per CDR3 protein. The table shows fewer than 450,000 distinct CDR3 sequences, with roughly 26% occurring only once. The chain joins TRBV3-1 to TRBJ2-2; the D is unclear. Sample: PBMCs or a T cell subset sorted from them (not recorded which). The receptor comes from an adult woman who had mild COVID-19 (a few samples of this study predate the infection). Cell type and time point are not known. CDR3 in DNA: TGTGCCAGCAGCTTCTTATCCCCCGCCGGGGAGCTGTTTTTT. As protein: CASSFLSPAGELFF.